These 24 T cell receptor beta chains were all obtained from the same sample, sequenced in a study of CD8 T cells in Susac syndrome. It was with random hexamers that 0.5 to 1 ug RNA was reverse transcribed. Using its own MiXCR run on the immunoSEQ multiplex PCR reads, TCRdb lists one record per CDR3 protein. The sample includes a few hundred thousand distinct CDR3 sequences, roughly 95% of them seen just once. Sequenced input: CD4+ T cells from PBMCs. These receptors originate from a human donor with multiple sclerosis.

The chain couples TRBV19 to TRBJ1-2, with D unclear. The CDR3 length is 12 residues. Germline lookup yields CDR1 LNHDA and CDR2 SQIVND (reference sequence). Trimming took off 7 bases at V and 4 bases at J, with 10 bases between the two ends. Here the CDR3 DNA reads TGTGCCAGTACCTCGGGAATCTATGGCTACACCTTC. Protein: CASTSGIYGYTF.

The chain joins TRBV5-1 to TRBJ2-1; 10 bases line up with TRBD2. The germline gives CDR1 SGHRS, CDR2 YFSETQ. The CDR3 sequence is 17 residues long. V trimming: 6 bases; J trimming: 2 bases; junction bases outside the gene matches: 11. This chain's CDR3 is CASNGASSGGAYNEQFF. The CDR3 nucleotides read TGCGCCAGCAACGGGGCCTCAAGCGGGGGGGCCTACAATGAGCAGTTCTTC.

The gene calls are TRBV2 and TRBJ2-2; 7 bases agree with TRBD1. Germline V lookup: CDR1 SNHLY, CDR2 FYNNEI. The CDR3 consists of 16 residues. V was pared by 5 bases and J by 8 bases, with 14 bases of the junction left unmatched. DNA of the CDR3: TGTGCCAGCAGTCGTCCCGGGACAGCGAAGGGAGGGGAGCTGTTTTTT. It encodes CASSRPGTAKGGELFF.

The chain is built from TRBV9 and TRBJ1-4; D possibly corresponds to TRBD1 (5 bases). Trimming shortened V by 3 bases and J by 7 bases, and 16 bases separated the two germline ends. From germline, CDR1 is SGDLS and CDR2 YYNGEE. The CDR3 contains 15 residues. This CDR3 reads CASSGSKKGLEKLFF. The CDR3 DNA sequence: TGTGCCAGCAGCGGATCCAAGAAGGGGCTTGAAAAACTGTTTTTT.

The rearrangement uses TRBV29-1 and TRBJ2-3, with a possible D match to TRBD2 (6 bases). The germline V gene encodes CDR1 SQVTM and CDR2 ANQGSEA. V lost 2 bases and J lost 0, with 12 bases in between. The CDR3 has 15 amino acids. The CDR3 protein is CSVEPAAGSTDTQYF. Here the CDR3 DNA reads TGCAGCGTTGAACCCGCTGCGGGGAGCACAGATACGCAGTATTTT.

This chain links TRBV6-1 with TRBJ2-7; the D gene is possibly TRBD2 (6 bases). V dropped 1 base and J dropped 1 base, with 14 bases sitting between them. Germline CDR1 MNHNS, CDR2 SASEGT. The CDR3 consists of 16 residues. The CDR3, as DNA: TGTGCCAGCAGTGAAGGTGGAGCGGGCGTTTCCTACGAGCAGTACGTC. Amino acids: CASSEGGAGVSYEQYV.

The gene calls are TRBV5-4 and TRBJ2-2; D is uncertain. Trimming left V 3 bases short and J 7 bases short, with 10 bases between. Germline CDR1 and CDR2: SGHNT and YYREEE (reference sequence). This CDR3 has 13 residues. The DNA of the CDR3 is TGTGCCAGCAGCTACATCGGGCTCGGGGAGCTGTTTTTT. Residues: CASSYIGLGELFF. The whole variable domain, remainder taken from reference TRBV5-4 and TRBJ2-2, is ETGVTQSPTHLIKTRGQQVTLRCSSQSGHNTVSWYQQALGQGPQFIFQYYREEENGRGNFPPRFSGLQFPNYSSELNVNALELDDSALYLCASSYIGLGELFFGEGSRLTVL.

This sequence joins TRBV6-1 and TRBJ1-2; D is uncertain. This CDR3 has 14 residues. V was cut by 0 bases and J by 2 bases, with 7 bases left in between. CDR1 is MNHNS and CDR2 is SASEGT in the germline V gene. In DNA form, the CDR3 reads TGTGCCAGCAGTGAAGCCGGAACGAACTATGGCTACACCTTC. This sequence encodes CASSEAGTNYGYTF.

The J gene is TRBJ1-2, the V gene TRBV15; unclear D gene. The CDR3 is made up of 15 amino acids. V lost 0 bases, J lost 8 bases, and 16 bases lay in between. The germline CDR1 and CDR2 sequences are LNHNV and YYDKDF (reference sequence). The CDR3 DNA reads TGTGCCACCAGCAGAGATGGTATAGGTCCGGACGGCTACACCTTC. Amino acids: CATSRDGIGPDGYTF.

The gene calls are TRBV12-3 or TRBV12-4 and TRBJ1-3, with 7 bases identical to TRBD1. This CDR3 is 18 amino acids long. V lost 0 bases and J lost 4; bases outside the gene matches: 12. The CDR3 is CASSLAPALRTGGNTIYF. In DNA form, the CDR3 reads TGTGCCAGCAGTTTAGCCCCCGCCCTTCGGACAGGAGGAAACACCATATATTTT.

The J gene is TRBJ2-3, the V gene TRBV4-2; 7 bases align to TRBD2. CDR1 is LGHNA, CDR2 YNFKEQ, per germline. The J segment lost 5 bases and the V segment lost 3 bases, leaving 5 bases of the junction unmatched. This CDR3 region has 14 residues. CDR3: CASSQGLQLDTQYF. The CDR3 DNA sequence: TGTGCCAGCAGCCAGGGACTACAGCTAGATACGCAGTATTTT.

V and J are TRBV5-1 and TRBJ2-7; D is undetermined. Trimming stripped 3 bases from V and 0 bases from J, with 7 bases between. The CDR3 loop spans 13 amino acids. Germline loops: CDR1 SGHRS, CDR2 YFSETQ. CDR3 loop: CASSSIASYEQYF. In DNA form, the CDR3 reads TGCGCCAGCAGCTCAATAGCCTCCTACGAGCAGTACTTC.

CDR3 nucleotide sequence: TGTGCCACCAAGAGGGGCTCGAACACTGAAGCTTTCTTT. Its protein product is CATKRGSNTEAFF. The rearrangement uses TRBV24-1 and TRBJ1-1; possibly TRBD1 for D (5 bases). V was shortened by 8 bases and J by 1 base, with 10 bases between the two germline ends. The CDR3 covers 13 residues. Germline V gives CDR1 KGHDR, CDR2 SFDVKD.

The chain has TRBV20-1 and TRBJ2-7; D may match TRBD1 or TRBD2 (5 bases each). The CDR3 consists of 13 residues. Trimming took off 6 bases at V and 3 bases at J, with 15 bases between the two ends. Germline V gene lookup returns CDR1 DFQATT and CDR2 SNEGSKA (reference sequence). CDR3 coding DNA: TGCAGTGCCCTCGGGACCGACGTCTACGAGCAGTACGTC. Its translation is CSALGTDVYEQYV.

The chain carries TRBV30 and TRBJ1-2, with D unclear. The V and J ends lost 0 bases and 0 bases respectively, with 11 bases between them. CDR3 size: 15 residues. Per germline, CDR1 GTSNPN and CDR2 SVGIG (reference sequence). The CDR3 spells CAWSVQLVANYGYTF. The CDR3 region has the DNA TGTGCCTGGAGTGTACAACTCGTAGCTAACTATGGCTACACCTTC.

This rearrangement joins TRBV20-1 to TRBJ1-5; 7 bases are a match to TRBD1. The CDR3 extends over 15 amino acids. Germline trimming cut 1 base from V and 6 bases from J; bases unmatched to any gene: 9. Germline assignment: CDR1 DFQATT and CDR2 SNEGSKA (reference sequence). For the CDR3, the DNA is TGCAGTGCTAGAGGGGTGACAGGGCTGGGTCAGCCCCAGCATTTT. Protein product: CSARGVTGLGQPQHF.

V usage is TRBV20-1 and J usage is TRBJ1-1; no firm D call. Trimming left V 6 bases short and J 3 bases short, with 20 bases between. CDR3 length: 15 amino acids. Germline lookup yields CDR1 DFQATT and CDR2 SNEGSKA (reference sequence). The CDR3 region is CSASQSPGPHTEAFF. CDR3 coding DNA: TGCAGTGCGTCCCAGTCCCCCGGACCGCACACTGAAGCTTTCTTT.

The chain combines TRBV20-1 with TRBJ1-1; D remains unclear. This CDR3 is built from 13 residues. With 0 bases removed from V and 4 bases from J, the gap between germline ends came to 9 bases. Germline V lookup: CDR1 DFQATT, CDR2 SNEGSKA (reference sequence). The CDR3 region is CSARDSRSTEAFF. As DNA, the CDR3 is TGCAGTGCTAGAGATAGTCGTAGCACTGAAGCTTTCTTT.

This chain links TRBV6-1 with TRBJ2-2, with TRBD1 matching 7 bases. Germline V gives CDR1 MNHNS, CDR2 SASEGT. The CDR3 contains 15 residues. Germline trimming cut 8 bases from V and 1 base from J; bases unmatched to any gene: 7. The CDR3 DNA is TGTGCCAGCGGGATGGACAGGAGGAACACCGGGGAGCTGTTTTTT. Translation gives CASGMDRRNTGELFF.

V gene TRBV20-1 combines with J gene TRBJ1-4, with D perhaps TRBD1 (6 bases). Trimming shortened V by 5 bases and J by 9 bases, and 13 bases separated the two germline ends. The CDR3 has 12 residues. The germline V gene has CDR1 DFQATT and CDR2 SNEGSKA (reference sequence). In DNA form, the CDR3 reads TGCAGTGCTCGACAGGAAGGGAAAAAACTGTTTTTT. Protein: CSARQEGKKLFF.

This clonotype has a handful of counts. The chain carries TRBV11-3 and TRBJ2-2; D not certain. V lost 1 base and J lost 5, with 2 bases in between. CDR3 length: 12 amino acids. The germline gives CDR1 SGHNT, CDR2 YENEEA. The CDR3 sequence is CASSLGTGELFF. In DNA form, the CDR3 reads TGTGCCAGCAGCTTAGGGACCGGGGAGCTGTTTTTT.

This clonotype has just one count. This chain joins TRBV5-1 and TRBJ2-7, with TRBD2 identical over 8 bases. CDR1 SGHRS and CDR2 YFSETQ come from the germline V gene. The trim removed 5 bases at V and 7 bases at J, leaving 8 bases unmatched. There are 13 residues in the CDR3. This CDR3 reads CASSNSGMGEQYV. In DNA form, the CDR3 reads TGCGCCAGCAGTAATAGCGGGATGGGGGAGCAGTACGTC.

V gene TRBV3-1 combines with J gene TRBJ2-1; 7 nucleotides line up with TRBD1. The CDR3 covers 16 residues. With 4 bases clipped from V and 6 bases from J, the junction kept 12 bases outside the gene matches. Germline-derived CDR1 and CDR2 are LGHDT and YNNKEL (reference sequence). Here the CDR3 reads CASSPLGQGVINEQFF. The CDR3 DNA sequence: TGTGCCAGCAGCCCCCTGGGGCAGGGGGTCATCAATGAGCAGTTCTTC.

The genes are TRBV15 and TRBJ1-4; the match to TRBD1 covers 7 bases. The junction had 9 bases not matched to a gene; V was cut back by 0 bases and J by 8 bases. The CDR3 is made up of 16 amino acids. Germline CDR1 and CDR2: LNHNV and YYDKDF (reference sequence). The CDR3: CATSRDFRGGEEKLFF. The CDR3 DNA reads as TGTGCCACCAGCAGAGACTTCCGAGGGGGCGAGGAAAAACTGTTTTTT.